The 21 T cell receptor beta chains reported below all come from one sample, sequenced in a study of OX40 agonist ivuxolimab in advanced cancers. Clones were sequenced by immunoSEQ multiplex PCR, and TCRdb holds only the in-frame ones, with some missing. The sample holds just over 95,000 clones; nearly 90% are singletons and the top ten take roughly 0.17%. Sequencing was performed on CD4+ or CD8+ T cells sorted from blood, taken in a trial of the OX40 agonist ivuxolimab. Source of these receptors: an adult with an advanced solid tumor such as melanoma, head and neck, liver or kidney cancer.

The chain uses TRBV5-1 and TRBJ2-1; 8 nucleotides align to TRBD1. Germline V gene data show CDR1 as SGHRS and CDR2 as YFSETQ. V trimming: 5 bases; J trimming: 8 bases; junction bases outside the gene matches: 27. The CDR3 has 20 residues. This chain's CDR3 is CASSFGQGWPKGSRRDEQFF. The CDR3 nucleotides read TGCGCCAGCAGTTTTGGACAGGGATGGCCTAAGGGGAGCAGGAGGGATGAGCAGTTCTTC.

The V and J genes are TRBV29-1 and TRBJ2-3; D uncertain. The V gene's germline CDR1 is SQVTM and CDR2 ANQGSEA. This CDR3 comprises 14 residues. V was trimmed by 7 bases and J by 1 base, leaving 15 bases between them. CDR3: CSARTHSGTDTQYF. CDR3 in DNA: TGCAGCGCTCGGACCCACTCCGGCACAGATACGCAGTATTTT.

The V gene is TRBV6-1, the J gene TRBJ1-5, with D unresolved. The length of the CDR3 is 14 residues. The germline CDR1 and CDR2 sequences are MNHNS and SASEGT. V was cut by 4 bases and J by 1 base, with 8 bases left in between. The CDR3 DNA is TGTGCCAGCAGTGGAGCACTAAGCAATCAGCCCCAGCATTTT. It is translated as CASSGALSNQPQHF.

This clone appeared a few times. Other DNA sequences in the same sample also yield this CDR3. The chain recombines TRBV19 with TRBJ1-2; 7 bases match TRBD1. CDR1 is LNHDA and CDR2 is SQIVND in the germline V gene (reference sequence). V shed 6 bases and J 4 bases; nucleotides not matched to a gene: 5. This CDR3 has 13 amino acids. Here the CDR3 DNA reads TGTGCCAGTAGGGTCGGGACAGCCTATGGCTACACCTTC. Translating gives CASRVGTAYGYTF.

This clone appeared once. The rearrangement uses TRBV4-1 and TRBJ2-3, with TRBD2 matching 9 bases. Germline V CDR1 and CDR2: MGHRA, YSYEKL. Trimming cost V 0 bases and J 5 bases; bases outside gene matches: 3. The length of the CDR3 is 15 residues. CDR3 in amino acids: CASSQEGTSQDTQYF. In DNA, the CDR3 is TGCGCCAGCAGCCAAGAGGGGACTAGCCAAGATACGCAGTATTTT.

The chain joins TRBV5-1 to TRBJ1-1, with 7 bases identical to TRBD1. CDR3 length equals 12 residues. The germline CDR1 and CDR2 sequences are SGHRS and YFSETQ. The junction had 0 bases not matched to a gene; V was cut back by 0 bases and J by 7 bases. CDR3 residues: CASSLAGGEAFF. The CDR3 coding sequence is TGCGCCAGCAGCTTGGCAGGGGGTGAAGCTTTCTTT.

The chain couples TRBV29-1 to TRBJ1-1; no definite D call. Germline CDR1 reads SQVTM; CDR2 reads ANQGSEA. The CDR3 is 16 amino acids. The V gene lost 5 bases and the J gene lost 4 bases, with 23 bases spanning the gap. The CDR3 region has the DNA TGCAGCGTTACTTTTTCTTTGGGTGCGAAGACCACTGAAGCTTTCTTT. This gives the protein CSVTFSLGAKTTEAFF.

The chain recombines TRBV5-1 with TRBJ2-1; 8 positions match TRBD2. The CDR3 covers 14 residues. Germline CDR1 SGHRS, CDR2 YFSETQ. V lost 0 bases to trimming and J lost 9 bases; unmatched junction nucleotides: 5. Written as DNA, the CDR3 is TGCGCCAGCAGCTTGGATAGCGGGGTCAGTGAGCAGTTCTTC. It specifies CASSLDSGVSEQFF.

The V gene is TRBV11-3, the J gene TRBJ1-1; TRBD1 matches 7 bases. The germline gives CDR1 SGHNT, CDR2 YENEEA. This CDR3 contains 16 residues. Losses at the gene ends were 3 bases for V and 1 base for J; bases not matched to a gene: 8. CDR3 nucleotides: TGTGCCAGCAGCTTTGGGGGGACAGCAACGAACACTGAAGCTTTCTTT. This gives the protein CASSFGGTATNTEAFF.

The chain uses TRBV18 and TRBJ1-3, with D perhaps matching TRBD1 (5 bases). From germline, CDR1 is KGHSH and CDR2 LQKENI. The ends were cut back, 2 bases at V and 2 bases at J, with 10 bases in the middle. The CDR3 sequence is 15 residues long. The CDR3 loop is CASSPRQGAGNTIYF. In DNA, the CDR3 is TGTGCCAGCTCACCAAGGCAGGGAGCTGGAAACACCATATATTTT.

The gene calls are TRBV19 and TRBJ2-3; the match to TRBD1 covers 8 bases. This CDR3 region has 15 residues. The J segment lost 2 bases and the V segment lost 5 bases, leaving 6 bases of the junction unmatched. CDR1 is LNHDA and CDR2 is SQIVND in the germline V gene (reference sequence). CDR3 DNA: TGTGCCAGTAGTTCACGGACAGGGATCACAGATACGCAGTATTTT. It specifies CASSSRTGITDTQYF.

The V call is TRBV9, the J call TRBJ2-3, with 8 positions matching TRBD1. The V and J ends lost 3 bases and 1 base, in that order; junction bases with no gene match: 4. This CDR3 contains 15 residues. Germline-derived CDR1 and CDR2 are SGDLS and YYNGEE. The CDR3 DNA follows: TGTGCCAGCAGCGGACAGGGGATCGGCACAGATACGCAGTATTTT. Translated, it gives CASSGQGIGTDTQYF. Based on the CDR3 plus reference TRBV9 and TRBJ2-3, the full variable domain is DSGVTQTPKHLITATGQRVTLRCSPRSGDLSVYWYQQSLDQGLQFLIQYYNGEERAKGNILERFSAQQFPDLHSELNLSSLELGDSALYFCASSGQGIGTDTQYFGPGTRLTVL.

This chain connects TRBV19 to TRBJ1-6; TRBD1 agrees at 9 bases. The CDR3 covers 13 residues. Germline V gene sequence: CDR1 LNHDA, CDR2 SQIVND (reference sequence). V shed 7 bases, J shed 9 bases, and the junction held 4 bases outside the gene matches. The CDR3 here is CASTRQGGSPLHF. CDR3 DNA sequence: TGTGCCAGTACCCGACAGGGGGGTTCACCCCTCCACTTT.

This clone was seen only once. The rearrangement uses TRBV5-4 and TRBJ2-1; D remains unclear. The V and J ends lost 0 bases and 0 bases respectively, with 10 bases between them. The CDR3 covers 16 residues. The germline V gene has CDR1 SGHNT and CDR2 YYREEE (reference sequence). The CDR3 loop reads CASSLEVLSSYNEQFF. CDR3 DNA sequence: TGTGCCAGCAGCTTGGAGGTCCTCAGCTCCTACAATGAGCAGTTCTTC.

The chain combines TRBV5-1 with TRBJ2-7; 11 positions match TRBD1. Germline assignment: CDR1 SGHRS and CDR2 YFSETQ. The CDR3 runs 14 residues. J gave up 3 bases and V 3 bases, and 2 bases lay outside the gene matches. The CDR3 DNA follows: TGCGCCAGCAGCTCCGGGACAGGGGGCTACGAGCAGTACTTC. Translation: CASSSGTGGYEQYF.

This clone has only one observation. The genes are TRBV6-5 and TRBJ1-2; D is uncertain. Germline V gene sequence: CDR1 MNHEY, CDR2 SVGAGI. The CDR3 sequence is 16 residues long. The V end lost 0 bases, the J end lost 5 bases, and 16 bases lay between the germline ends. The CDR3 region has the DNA TGTGCCAGCAGTTACTCGGAGGCCCCCTTTGGGTATGGCTACACCTTC. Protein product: CASSYSEAPFGYGYTF.

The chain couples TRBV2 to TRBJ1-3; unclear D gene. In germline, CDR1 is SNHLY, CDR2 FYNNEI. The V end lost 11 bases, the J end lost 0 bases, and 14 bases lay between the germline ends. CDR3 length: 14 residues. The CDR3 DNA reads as TGTGCCGCCCGACGACACAACTCTGGAAACACCATATATTTT. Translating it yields CAARRHNSGNTIYF.

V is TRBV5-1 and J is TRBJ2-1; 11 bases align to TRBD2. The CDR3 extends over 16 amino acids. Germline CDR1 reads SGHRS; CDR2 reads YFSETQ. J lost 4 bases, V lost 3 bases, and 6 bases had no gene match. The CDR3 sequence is CASSSRGTSGYNEQFF. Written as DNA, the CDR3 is TGCGCCAGCAGCTCGCGGGGGACTAGCGGATACAATGAGCAGTTCTTC.

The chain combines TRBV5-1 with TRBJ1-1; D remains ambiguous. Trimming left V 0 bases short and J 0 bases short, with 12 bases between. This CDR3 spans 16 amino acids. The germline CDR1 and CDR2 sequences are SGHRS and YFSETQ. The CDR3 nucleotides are TGCGCCAGCAGCTTGGGAGTTGGGGTAATGAACACTGAAGCTTTCTTT. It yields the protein CASSLGVGVMNTEAFF.

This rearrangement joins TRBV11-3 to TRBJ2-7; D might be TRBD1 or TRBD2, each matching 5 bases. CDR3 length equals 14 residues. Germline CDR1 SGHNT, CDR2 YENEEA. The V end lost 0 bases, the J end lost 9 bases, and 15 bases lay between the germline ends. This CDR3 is CASSLDGGGTRQYF. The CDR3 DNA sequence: TGTGCCAGCAGCTTAGATGGAGGTGGGACGAGGCAGTACTTC.

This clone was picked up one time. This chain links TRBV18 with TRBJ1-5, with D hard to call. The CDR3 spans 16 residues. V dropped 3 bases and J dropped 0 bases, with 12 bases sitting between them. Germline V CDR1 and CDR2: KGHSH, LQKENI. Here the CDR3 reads CASSPPGRHSNQPQHF. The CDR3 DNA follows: TGTGCCAGCTCACCCCCCGGACGGCATAGCAATCAGCCCCAGCATTTT.